The subject of this entry is one TCR beta chain. Antigen unknown. The data were obtained in a study of Tregs in tolerant kidney transplant recipients. Method: immunoSEQ multiplex PCR; TCRdb's copy keeps in-frame clones and lacks some. The sample yields about 83,000 clones, 95% to 98% seen once. CDR3 length equals 14 residues. CDR1 SNHLY and CDR2 FYNNEI come from the germline V gene. The ends lost 3 bases at V and 2 bases at J; junction bases unmatched: 4. CD4+CD25+CD127- Tregs, CD4+CD25- non-Tregs, CD4 and CD8 cells were sorted. Findings and caveats of the study: Activated donor B cell expansion appeared to reveal the most relevant donor-specific TCRbeta repertoire. For some patients, primers changed over time, blocking nucleotide-level comparison.

The sequence was obtained from a human donor who received a combined kidney and bone marrow transplant. The V gene is TRBV2, the J gene TRBJ2-7; 7 bases match TRBD2. The input for sequencing was CD4+ T cells from blood, taken before the transplant. CDR3 nucleotides: TGTGCCAGCAGTGACGTCGGACTAGCCTACGAGCAGTACTTC. This encodes CASSDVGLAYEQYF.